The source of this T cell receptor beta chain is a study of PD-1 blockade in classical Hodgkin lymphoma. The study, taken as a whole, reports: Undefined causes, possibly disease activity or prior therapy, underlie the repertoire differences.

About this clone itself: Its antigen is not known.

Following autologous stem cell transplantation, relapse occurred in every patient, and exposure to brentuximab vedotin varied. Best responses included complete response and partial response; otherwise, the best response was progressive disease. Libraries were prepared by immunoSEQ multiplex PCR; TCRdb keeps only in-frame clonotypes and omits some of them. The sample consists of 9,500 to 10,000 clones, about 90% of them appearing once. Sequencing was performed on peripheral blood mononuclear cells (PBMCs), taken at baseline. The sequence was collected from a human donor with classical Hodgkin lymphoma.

DNA of the CDR3: TGTGCCAGCAGCTTATTAAGGACAGATACGCAGTATTTT. The encoded protein is CASSLLRTDTQYF. V gene TRBV7-3 combines with J gene TRBJ2-3; no firm D call. The CDR3 runs 13 residues. Germline V gene sequence: CDR1 SGHTA, CDR2 FQGTGA. Trimming took off 2 bases at V and 3 bases at J, with 6 bases between the two ends.